This record concerns one T cell receptor beta chain sequence. This entry belongs to a study of blood T cell repertoires in COVID-19. Study-wide context: Italy, Spain and the United States were the sources of the convalescent and acute COVID-19 samples. T cells, B-cell-depleted T cells, or PBMCs provided the cDNA or gDNA that served as material.

Original methodology: Reference gene primer amplification gave estimated nucleated cell counts. The protocol was immunoSEQ multiplex PCR, while the TCRdb copy is restricted to in-frame clones and leaves out a portion. The V and J calls and clone size are taken from that table; D and trimming were inferred from the DNA. This table has approximately 190,000 clones, about 88% appearing once. There are 15 residues in the CDR3. V shed 0 bases and J shed 8 bases, with 14 bases lying between them. From germline, CDR1 is LGHNA and CDR2 YNFKEQ. The chain links TRBV4-2 to TRBJ1-5; D gene uncertain. The sequence was collected from a middle-aged woman who had recovered from COVID-19. The material sequenced was peripheral blood. CDR3 DNA sequence: TGTGCCAGCAGCCAAGATTTGGCCATGGCAAAGCCCCAGCATTTT. This translates into CASSQDLAMAKPQHF.